The clone carrying this T cell receptor (beta chain) was recorded only once. Its specificity is not known. These data belong to a study of cytomegalovirus exposure and HLA in healthy donors. Points from the study as a whole: As a later analysis showed, a missense DCLRE1C variant was linked to trimming of TCR beta V- and J-genes. Despite most TCR sequences being rare, some public TCRs occurred in many donors. In vitro, a few CMV-associated chains proved specific for CMV antigens.

Germline CDR1 is WNHNN and CDR2 is SYGVQD (reference sequence). V lost 10 bases and J lost 7, with 13 bases in between. CDR3 length: 11 residues. PCR was performed using 60 Vbeta and 13 Jbeta primers. Repertoires were generated with immunoSEQ multiplex PCR, while TCRdb's copy carries only in-frame clones and drops some. The data show 150,000 to 200,000 clones, about four fifths seen once. The TCR sequence derives from a male donor in good health and CMV-seropositive. The chain employs TRBV10-1 and TRBJ1-1, with D perhaps matching TRBD1 (6 bases). The sample comprised PBMCs. This CDR3 is CAILEGVEAFF. The CDR3, as DNA: TGCGCCATCCTAGAGGGGGTTGAAGCTTTCTTT.